A single sample is the source of the 3 T cell receptor beta chains below, sequenced in a study of T cell responses to AZD1222 COVID-19 vaccine. Produced via immunoSEQ multiplex PCR; TCRdb's table is partial and in-frame only. This table has approximately 150,000 clones, 75% to 90% appearing once. The input for sequencing was peripheral blood, taken 28 days after the second dose of the MenACWY control vaccine. The receptor source for this set is an adult who received the MenACWY meningococcal vaccine as a control.

This chain links TRBV9 with TRBJ2-7; D may be TRBD1 (6 bases). The CDR3 extends over 15 amino acids. Trimming stripped 2 bases from V and 1 base from J, with 13 bases between. Germline CDR1 and CDR2: SGDLS and YYNGEE. The CDR3 reads CASSVSPDRSYEQYF. The CDR3 coding sequence is TGTGCCAGCAGCGTGTCTCCGGACAGATCCTACGAGCAGTACTTC.

This chain links TRBV27 with TRBJ1-5, with D possibly matching TRBD1 (6 bases). The CDR3 loop spans 15 amino acids. Germline CDR1 is MNHEY and CDR2 is SMNVEV (reference sequence). Trimming shortened V by 5 bases and J by 3 bases, and 14 bases separated the two germline ends. CDR3 protein: CASSPGDGLNQPQHF. CDR3 nucleotide sequence: TGTGCCAGCAGTCCAGGGGACGGCCTCAATCAGCCCCAGCATTTT.

This chain links TRBV27 with TRBJ2-6; D gene ambiguous. V was clipped by 2 bases and J by 1 base, with 6 bases between them. This CDR3 comprises 15 residues. Looked up from germline, CDR1 is MNHEY and CDR2 is SMNVEV (reference sequence). CDR3 in DNA: TGTGCCAGCAGTTTAATGGGTTCTGGGGCCAACGTCCTGACTTTC. It encodes CASSLMGSGANVLTF.